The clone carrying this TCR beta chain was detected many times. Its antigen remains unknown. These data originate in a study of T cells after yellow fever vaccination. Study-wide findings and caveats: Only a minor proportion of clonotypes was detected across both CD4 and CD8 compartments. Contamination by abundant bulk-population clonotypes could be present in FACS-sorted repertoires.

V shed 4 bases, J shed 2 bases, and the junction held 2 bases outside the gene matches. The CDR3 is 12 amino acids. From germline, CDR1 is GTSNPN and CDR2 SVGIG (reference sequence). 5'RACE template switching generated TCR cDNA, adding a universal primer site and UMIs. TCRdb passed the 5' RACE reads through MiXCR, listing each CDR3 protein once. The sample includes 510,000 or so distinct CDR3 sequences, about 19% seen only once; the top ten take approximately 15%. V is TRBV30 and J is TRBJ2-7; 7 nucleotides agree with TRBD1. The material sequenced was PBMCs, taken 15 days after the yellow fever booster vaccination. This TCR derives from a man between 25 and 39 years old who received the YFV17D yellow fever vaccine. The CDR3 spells CAWKGQAYEQYF. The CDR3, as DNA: TGTGCCTGGAAAGGACAGGCCTACGAGCAGTACTTC.